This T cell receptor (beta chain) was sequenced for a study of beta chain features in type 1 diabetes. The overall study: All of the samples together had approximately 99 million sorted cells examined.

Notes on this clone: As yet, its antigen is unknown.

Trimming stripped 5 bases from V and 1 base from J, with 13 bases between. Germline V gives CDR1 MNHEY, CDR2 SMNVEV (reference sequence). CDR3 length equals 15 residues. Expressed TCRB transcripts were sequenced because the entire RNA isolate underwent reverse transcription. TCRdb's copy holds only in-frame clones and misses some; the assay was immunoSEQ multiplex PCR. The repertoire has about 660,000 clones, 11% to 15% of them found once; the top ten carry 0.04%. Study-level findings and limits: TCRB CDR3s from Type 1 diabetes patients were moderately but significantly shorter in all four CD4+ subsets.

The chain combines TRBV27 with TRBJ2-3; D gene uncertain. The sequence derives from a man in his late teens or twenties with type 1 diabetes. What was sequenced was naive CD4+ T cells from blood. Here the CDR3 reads CASSPGLGRTDTQYF. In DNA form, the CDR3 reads TGTGCCAGCAGTCCCGGTTTAGGTCGCACAGATACGCAGTATTTT.